Listed below are T cell receptor beta chains from one sample, sequenced in a study of T cells in Graves' hyperthyroidism and ophthalmopathy. TCRdb reanalysed the multiplex PCR reads using MiXCR and keeps one entry per CDR3 protein. The data hold about 400,000 distinct CDR3 sequences, with more than 15% observed a single time. The sample comprised blood. Source of these receptors: a woman younger than 35 with Graves' hyperthyroidism. CDR3s leave out the opening cysteine and the closing phenylalanine or tryptophan. Each record gives: V gene, J gene, CDR3 protein.

v_call: TRBV5-6; j_call: TRBJ1-1; cdr3_aa: ASSLTGGDEAF
v_call: TRBV19; j_call: TRBJ1-6; cdr3_aa: ASTGSSYNSPLH
v_call: TRBV28; j_call: TRBJ1-4; cdr3_aa: ATMDRRLEKLF
v_call: TRBV6-1; j_call: TRBJ1-3; cdr3_aa: ATSAAYGNTIY
v_call: TRBV4-1; j_call: TRBJ1-1; cdr3_aa: ASSTLPGNSEAF
v_call: TRBV12-3/TRBV12-4; j_call: TRBJ2-5; cdr3_aa: ASSLAGTGEETQY
v_call: TRBV12-3/TRBV12-4; j_call: TRBJ2-7; cdr3_aa: ASSLARTGYYEQY
v_call: TRBV5-1; j_call: TRBJ1-6; cdr3_aa: ATSARQGSSYNSPLH
v_call: TRBV27; j_call: TRBJ2-7; cdr3_aa: ASSLSGGRSYEQY
v_call: TRBV30; j_call: TRBJ2-7; cdr3_aa: AWSVPREKGPEQY
v_call: TRBV7-3; j_call: TRBJ2-3; cdr3_aa: ASSIGGGRADTQY
v_call: TRBV12-3/TRBV12-4; j_call: TRBJ2-3; cdr3_aa: ASSFWGASTDTQY
v_call: TRBV4-2; j_call: TRBJ1-2; cdr3_aa: ASSQPGRPYGYT
v_call: TRBV6-1; j_call: TRBJ2-3; cdr3_aa: ASSATGRTDTQY
v_call: TRBV30; j_call: TRBJ2-7; cdr3_aa: AWKTDTSYEQY
v_call: TRBV18; j_call: TRBJ1-1; cdr3_aa: ASSPQGARAEAF
v_call: TRBV6-1; j_call: TRBJ1-5; cdr3_aa: ASIPPPRTGSDQPQH
v_call: TRBV5-5; j_call: TRBJ2-7; cdr3_aa: ASSSREHSHEQY
v_call: TRBV30; j_call: TRBJ2-3; cdr3_aa: AWNRLAGVTDTQY
v_call: TRBV5-1; j_call: TRBJ2-4; cdr3_aa: ASTEGRAKNIQY
v_call: TRBV4-2; j_call: TRBJ1-6; cdr3_aa: ASSRPGQGARNSPLH
v_call: TRBV20-1; j_call: TRBJ2-7; cdr3_aa: SARTSGSGGYEQY
v_call: TRBV20-1; j_call: TRBJ2-7; cdr3_aa: SAIFQGHEQY
v_call: TRBV5-5; j_call: TRBJ2-5; cdr3_aa: ASSVSGTGIPQVETQY
v_call: TRBV30; j_call: TRBJ2-5; cdr3_aa: AWSMEQPTETQY
v_call: TRBV20-1; j_call: TRBJ2-5; cdr3_aa: SAGRGGAGETQY
v_call: TRBV27; j_call: TRBJ2-2; cdr3_aa: ASKNSNTGELS
v_call: TRBV5-8; j_call: TRBJ2-3; cdr3_aa: ASSLEWNTDTQY
v_call: TRBV5-1; j_call: TRBJ2-1; cdr3_aa: ASSPRPVAGYNEQF
v_call: TRBV6-1; j_call: TRBJ1-5; cdr3_aa: ASSLTRTGNQPQH
v_call: TRBV11-2; j_call: TRBJ2-1; cdr3_aa: ASSSALRAGTGDFNEQF
v_call: TRBV11-2; j_call: TRBJ2-1; cdr3_aa: ASMAATHFNEQF
v_call: TRBV15; j_call: TRBJ1-2; cdr3_aa: ATSRPGSNGYT
v_call: TRBV6-6; j_call: TRBJ1-6; cdr3_aa: ASSYNDRSQGNSPLH
v_call: TRBV4-1; j_call: TRBJ2-1; cdr3_aa: ASSQPGLAGVRGSYNEQF
v_call: TRBV12-3/TRBV12-4; j_call: TRBJ1-1; cdr3_aa: ASRHRDTEAF
v_call: TRBV28; j_call: TRBJ2-1; cdr3_aa: ASSLASGSSYNEQF
v_call: TRBV11-2; j_call: TRBJ2-7; cdr3_aa: ASSLVSRYEQY
v_call: TRBV5-1; j_call: TRBJ2-1; cdr3_aa: ASETSGRANEQF
v_call: TRBV30; j_call: TRBJ1-1; cdr3_aa: AWSGGGTEAF
v_call: TRBV2; j_call: TRBJ1-2; cdr3_aa: ASSGGGGGLTYYGYT
v_call: TRBV4-1; j_call: TRBJ2-1; cdr3_aa: ASSRLSGTTGLHNEQF
v_call: TRBV7-9; j_call: TRBJ2-7; cdr3_aa: ASSKTSGAYEQY
v_call: TRBV12-3/TRBV12-4; j_call: TRBJ2-7; cdr3_aa: ASSLGQLDSYEQY
v_call: TRBV7-9; j_call: TRBJ1-5; cdr3_aa: ASSLVWGINQPQH
v_call: TRBV19; j_call: TRBJ1-1; cdr3_aa: ASRPGAWERGTEAF
v_call: TRBV5-6; j_call: TRBJ2-1; cdr3_aa: ASSTLTSGAYNEQF
v_call: TRBV18; j_call: TRBJ1-3; cdr3_aa: ASSPGSLPGNTIY
v_call: TRBV19; j_call: TRBJ1-5; cdr3_aa: ASSSDSSWTQPQH
v_call: TRBV6-1; j_call: TRBJ2-7; cdr3_aa: ASSPTRSSYEQY
v_call: TRBV28; j_call: TRBJ1-6; cdr3_aa: ASSLQGEISPLH
v_call: TRBV2; j_call: TRBJ1-4; cdr3_aa: ASSEEQGTNEKLF
v_call: TRBV20-1; j_call: TRBJ2-7; cdr3_aa: SAKRDRGPYEQY